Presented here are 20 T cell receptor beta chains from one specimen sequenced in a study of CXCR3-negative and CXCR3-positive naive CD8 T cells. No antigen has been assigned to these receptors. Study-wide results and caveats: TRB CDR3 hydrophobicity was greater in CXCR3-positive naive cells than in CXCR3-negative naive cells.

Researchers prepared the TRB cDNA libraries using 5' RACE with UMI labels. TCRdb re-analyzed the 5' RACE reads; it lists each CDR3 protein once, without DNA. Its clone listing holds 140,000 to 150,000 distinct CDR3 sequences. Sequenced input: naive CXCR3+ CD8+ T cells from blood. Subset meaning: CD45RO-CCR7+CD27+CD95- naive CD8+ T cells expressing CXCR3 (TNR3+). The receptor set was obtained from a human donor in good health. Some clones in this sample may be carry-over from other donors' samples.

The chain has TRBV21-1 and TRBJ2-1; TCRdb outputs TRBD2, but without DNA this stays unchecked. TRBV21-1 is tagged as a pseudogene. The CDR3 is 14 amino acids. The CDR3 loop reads CASSNRGGHNEQFF.

The CDR3 here is CASSLDQSWGSYEQYF. The V and J genes are TRBV11-3 and TRBJ2-7; TCRdb calls TRBD2, which cannot be checked without DNA. This CDR3 spans 16 amino acids. Germline loops: CDR1 SGHNT, CDR2 YENEEA.

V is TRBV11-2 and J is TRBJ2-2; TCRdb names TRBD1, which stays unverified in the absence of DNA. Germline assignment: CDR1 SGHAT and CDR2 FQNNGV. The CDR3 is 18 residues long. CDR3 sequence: CASSKYRDRLWDSGELFF. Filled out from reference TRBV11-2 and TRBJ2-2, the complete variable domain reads EAGVAQSPRYKIIEKRQSVAFWCNPISGHATLYWYQQILGQGPKLLIQFQNNGVVDDSQLPKDRFSAERLKGVDSTLKIQPAKLEDSAVYLCASSKYRDRLWDSGELFFGEGSRLTVL.

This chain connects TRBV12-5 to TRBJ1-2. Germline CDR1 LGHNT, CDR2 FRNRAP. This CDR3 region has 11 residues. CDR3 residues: CASGSLYDYTF.

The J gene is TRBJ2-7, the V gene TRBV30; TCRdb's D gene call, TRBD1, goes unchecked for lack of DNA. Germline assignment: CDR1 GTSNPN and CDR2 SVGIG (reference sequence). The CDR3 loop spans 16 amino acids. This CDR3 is CAWSVAGQLISYEQYF.

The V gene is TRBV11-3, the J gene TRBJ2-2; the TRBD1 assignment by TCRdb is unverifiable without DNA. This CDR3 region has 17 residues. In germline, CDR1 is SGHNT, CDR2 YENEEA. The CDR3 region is CASSARRKGITPGSCFF. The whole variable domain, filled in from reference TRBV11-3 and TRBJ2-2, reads EAGVVQSPRYKIIEKKQPVAFWCNPISGHNTLYWYLQNLGQGPELLIRYENEEAVDDSQLPKDRFSAERLKGVDSTLKIQPAELGDSAVYLCASSARRKGITPGSCFFGEGSRLTVL.

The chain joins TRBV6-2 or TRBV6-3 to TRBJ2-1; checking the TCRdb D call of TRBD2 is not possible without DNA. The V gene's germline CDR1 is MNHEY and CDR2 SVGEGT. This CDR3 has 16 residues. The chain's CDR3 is CASSSRRGSYYNEQFF.

CDR3 sequence reads: CSVESRDSTYEQYF. The V call is TRBV29-1, the J call TRBJ2-7; TCRdb indicates TRBD1, and absent DNA this call remains unverified. CDR1 SQVTM and CDR2 ANQGSEA come from the germline V gene. CDR3 length: 14 amino acids.

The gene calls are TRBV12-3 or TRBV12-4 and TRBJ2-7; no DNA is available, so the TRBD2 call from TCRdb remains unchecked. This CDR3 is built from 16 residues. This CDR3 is CASSRTSGRAPYEQYF.

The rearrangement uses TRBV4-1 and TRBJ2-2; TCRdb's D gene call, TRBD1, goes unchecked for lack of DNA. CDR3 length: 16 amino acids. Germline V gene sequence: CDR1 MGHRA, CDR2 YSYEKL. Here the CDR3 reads CASSQTPGHFTGELFF.

CDR3 in amino acids: CASSQEGDRPQETQYF. The chain joins TRBV4-2 to TRBJ2-5; TCRdb calls TRBD1, which cannot be checked without DNA. Germline V gene data show CDR1 as LGHNA and CDR2 as YNFKEQ. The CDR3 totals 16 residues.

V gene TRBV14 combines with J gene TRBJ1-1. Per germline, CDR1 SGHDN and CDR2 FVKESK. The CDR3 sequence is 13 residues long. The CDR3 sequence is CASSQDWSTEAFF.

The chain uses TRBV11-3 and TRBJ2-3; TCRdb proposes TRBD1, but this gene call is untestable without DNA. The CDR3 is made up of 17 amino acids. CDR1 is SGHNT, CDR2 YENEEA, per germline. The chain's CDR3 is CASSSGTGGASTDTQYF.

CDR3: CASIGPTGGTDTQYF. J is TRBJ2-3 and V is TRBV2; TCRdb lists TRBD1, though no DNA is available to test this call. Germline-derived CDR1 and CDR2 are SNHLY and FYNNEI. The CDR3 runs 15 residues.

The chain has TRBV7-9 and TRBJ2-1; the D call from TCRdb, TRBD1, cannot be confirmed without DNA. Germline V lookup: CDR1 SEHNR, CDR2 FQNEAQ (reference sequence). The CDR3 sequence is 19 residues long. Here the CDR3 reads CASSLGAASGDRGDNEQFF.

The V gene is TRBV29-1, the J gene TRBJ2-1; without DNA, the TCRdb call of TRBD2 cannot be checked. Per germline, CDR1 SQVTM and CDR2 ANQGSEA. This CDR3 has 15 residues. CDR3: CSVALLVSPYNEQFF.

The CDR3 sequence is CASSPGTGEETQYF. V usage is TRBV6-6 and J usage is TRBJ2-5; TCRdb indicates TRBD1, and absent DNA this call remains unverified. The CDR3 runs 14 residues. CDR1 and CDR2 (germline): MNHNY, SVGAGI (reference sequence).

CDR3 loop: CASSQETRSSGYEQYF. V is TRBV14 and J is TRBJ2-7. This CDR3 is built from 16 residues. Germline V lookup: CDR1 SGHDN, CDR2 FVKESK.

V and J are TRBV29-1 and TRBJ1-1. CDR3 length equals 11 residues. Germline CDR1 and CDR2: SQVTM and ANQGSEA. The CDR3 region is CSVVLNTEAFF.

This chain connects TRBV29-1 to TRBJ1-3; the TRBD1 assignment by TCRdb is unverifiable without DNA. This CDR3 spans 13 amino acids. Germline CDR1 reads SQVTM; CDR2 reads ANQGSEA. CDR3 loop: CSAWTGAGNTIYF.